This paragraph covers one T cell receptor (beta chain) sequence. The antigen remains undetermined. This sample was taken from a study of identifying expanded T cells in peripheral blood. Study-wide points: Across healthy donors, higher total template counts meant significantly greater approximately 2-week count variance.

Collection occurred without any documented infections or immune events in donors. TCRdb's copy holds only in-frame clones and misses some; the assay was immunoSEQ multiplex PCR. The data show about 94,000 clones, 88% seen once. The germline CDR1 and CDR2 sequences are SGHKS and YYEKEE (reference sequence). The germline V and J ends were trimmed by 0 bases and 0 bases, with 9 bases remaining between them. The CDR3 has 15 amino acids. The sequenced sample was blood. This sequence originates from a person aged 18 to 75 in good health. This chain connects TRBV5-5 to TRBJ1-1; D call uncertain. CDR3 loop: CASSLDPQVNTEAFF. DNA of the CDR3: TGTGCCAGCAGCTTGGATCCTCAAGTGAACACTGAAGCTTTCTTT.